This T cell receptor beta chain was identified during a study of blood T cell repertoires in COVID-19. The wider study: Samples representing acute and convalescent COVID-19 were sourced from the United States, Italy and Spain. Sources were T cells, B-cell-depleted T cells, or PBMCs; the material itself was cDNA or gDNA.

The germline V gene encodes CDR1 SGHAT and CDR2 FQNNGV. Trimming took 5 bases from V and 6 from J, leaving 19 bases between them. The CDR3 is 15 amino acids. Original analysis: Amplification from reference gene primers served as the basis for estimated nucleated cell counts. TCRdb's copy holds only in-frame clones and misses some; the assay was immunoSEQ multiplex PCR. V and J calls and clone size are as listed in that table; D and trimming were resolved from the DNA. The sample records 60,000 or so clones, around 78% being singletons. This TCR was sampled from a human donor in a cohort sampled during active COVID-19. V is TRBV11-2 and J is TRBJ1-2; maybe TRBD1 (5 bases). Input material: peripheral blood. The CDR3 protein is CASSPLGTPLDGYTF. In DNA, the CDR3 is TGTGCCAGCAGCCCATTGGGGACTCCCCTAGATGGCTACACCTTC.